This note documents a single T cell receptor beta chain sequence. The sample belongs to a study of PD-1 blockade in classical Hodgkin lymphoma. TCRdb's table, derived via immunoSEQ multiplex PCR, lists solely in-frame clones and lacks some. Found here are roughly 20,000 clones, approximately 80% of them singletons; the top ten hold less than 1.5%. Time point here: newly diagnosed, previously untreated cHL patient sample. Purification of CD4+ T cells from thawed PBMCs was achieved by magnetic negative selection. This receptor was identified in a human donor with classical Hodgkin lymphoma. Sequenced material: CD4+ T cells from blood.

The CDR3 sequence is CASSPSVGSSYEQYF. CDR3 sequence (DNA): TGTGCCAGCAGCCCTTCGGTAGGCAGCTCCTACGAGCAGTACTTC. The chain links TRBV7-2 to TRBJ2-7, with unresolved D. The CDR3 has 15 amino acids. V was clipped by 5 bases and J by 0 bases, with 14 bases between them. Germline assignment: CDR1 SGHTA and CDR2 FQGNSA.